This TCR beta chain was captured by sequencing in a study of CD8+ T cells in alopecia areata. RNA extraction was followed by reverse transcription into cDNA, which acted as the sequencing template. TCRdb keeps only in-frame clones here, not all; method: immunoSEQ multiplex PCR. The sample consists of approximately 59,000 clones, about 44% of them appearing once. The CDR3 has 10 residues. Germline CDR1 is GTSNPN and CDR2 is SVGIG (reference sequence). V lost 4 bases to trimming and J lost 5 bases, with 5 bases between them. V gene TRBV30 combines with J gene TRBJ1-1; D not certain. Here the sequenced sample was CD8+ T cells sorted from blood, taken at week 0. The sequence came from a human donor with alopecia areata. The CDR3 loop is CAWKMTEAFF. The CDR3, as DNA: TGTGCCTGGAAGATGACTGAAGCTTTCTTT.